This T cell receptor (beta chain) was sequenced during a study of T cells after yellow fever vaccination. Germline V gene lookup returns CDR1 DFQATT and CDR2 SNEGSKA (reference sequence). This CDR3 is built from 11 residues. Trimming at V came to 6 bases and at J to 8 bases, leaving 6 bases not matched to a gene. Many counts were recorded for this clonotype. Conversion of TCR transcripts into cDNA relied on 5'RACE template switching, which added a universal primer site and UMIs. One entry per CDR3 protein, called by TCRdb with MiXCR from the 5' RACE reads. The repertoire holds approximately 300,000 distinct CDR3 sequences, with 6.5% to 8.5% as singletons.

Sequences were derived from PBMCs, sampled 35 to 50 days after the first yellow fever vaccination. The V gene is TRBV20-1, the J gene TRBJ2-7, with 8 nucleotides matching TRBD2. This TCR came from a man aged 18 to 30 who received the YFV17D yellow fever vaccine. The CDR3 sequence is CSAEAGDKQYF. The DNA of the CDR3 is TGCAGTGCCGAAGCGGGGGACAAGCAGTACTTC.